One sample yielded the 32 T cell receptor beta chains listed below, sequenced in a study of cytomegalovirus exposure and HLA in healthy donors. The method was immunoSEQ multiplex PCR; TCRdb's version includes in-frame clones alone and lacks a portion of them. The table shows 60,000 to 80,000 clones, with over 90% occurring only once. Input material: PBMCs. The receptors derive from a young woman in good health and CMV-seropositive.

The V gene is TRBV19, the J gene TRBJ2-3; maybe TRBD2 (6 bases). Germline CDR1 LNHDA, CDR2 SQIVND (reference sequence). The V end lost 7 bases, the J end lost 6 bases, and 14 bases lay between the germline ends. There are 13 residues in the CDR3. Here the CDR3 reads CASNGGAGDTQYF. The CDR3 DNA reads TGTGCCAGTAACGGCGGGGCAGGGGATACGCAGTATTTT.

The chain joins TRBV11-2 to TRBJ2-1; 8 bases are shared with TRBD1. From germline, CDR1 is SGHAT and CDR2 FQNNGV. Germline trimming cut 5 bases from V and 8 bases from J; bases unmatched to any gene: 11. CDR3 length: 15 amino acids. DNA of the CDR3: TGTGCCAGCAGCCGAAACGGACAGGGTGAGGATGAGCAGTTCTTC. It is translated as CASSRNGQGEDEQFF.

The rearrangement links TRBV7-9 to TRBJ1-1; D uncertain. Trimming removed 1 base at V and 0 bases at J, with 9 bases between. The CDR3 spans 15 residues. CDR1 is SEHNR, CDR2 FQNEAQ, per germline (reference sequence). CDR3 DNA: TGTGCCAGCAGCTTAGTGGTGGCGGTGAACACTGAAGCTTTCTTT. As protein: CASSLVVAVNTEAFF.

The chain carries TRBV14 and TRBJ2-7, with D perhaps matching TRBD2 (5 bases). The CDR3 length is 16 residues. Trimming left V 0 bases short and J 2 bases short, with 14 bases between. The germline V gene has CDR1 SGHDN and CDR2 FVKESK. CDR3 DNA: TGTGCCAGCAGCCAAGAGGCCCGGGATCCTCCCTACGAGCAGTACTTC. The encoded protein is CASSQEARDPPYEQYF.

This sequence joins TRBV28 and TRBJ1-2, with a possible D match to TRBD1 (6 bases). V lost 0 bases, J lost 5 bases, and 10 bases lay in between. Germline V gene sequence: CDR1 MDHEN, CDR2 SYDVKM. The CDR3 spans 14 residues. The CDR3 region has the DNA TGTGCCAGCAGTTTATGGCAGGGGACATATGGCTACACCTTC. Translated, it gives CASSLWQGTYGYTF.

V gene TRBV27 combines with J gene TRBJ2-7; D perhaps matches TRBD2 (6 bases). Germline lookup yields CDR1 MNHEY and CDR2 SMNVEV (reference sequence). This CDR3 is 14 amino acids long. The V gene lost 2 bases and the J gene lost 2 bases, with 10 bases spanning the gap. As DNA, the CDR3 is TGTGCCAGCAGTTTAAAGGAGGGACCCTACGAGCAGTACTTC. As protein: CASSLKEGPYEQYF.

The chain employs TRBV10-3 and TRBJ2-3, with 7 nucleotides matching TRBD2. There are 14 residues in the CDR3. Germline V CDR1 and CDR2: ENHRY, SYGVKD. The V gene end was trimmed by 5 bases and the J gene end by 1 base; junction bases not matched to a gene: 3. The CDR3: CAISSSGGTDTQYF. The DNA for the CDR3 is TGTGCCATCAGTTCGAGCGGGGGCACAGATACGCAGTATTTT.

The V call is TRBV9, the J call TRBJ2-3, with D perhaps matching TRBD1 (5 bases). V lost 2 bases to trimming and J lost 2 bases, with 9 bases between them. CDR1 is SGDLS and CDR2 is YYNGEE in the germline V gene. This CDR3 contains 14 residues. Here the CDR3 reads CASSVRQNTDTQYF. DNA of the CDR3: TGTGCCAGCAGCGTCCGACAGAACACAGATACGCAGTATTTT.

The V gene is TRBV30, the J gene TRBJ1-2, with TRBD1 matching over 9 bases. The V gene end was trimmed by 2 bases and the J gene end by 8 bases; junction bases not matched to a gene: 6. The CDR3 spans 13 residues. The germline V gene encodes CDR1 GTSNPN and CDR2 SVGIG (reference sequence). CDR3 nucleotide sequence: TGTGCCTGGAGTAAGGGACAGGGAGGCGGCTACACCTTC. Its protein is CAWSKGQGGGYTF.

The gene calls are TRBV2 and TRBJ2-3; 9 positions agree with TRBD2. Germline CDR1 and CDR2: SNHLY and FYNNEI. V lost 6 bases and J lost 5; bases outside the gene matches: 12. The CDR3 has 16 residues. In nucleotides, the CDR3 is TGTGCCAGCAGCGATGGAACTAGCGGGCGGGTAGATACGCAGTATTTT. Amino acid sequence: CASSDGTSGRVDTQYF.

This chain links TRBV28 with TRBJ2-7; 7 nucleotides line up with TRBD2. CDR1 and CDR2 (germline): MDHEN, SYDVKM. V shed 6 bases, J shed 6 bases, and the junction held 17 bases outside the gene matches. This CDR3 contains 16 residues. The CDR3 DNA reads TGTGCCAGCAGCCAGATGACCGGACTAGTTTATGGCGAGCAGTACTTC. Translated, it gives CASSQMTGLVYGEQYF.

The rearrangement joins TRBV13 to TRBJ2-1; a weak D match, TRBD2 (6 bases). Germline V gives CDR1 PRHDT, CDR2 FYEKMQ (reference sequence). The CDR3 runs 16 residues. Trimming took off 1 base at V and 4 bases at J, with 14 bases between the two ends. The CDR3 region is CASSLDGGVPYNEQFF. The CDR3 DNA is TGTGCCAGCAGCTTAGATGGCGGGGTCCCTTACAATGAGCAGTTCTTC.

V usage is TRBV4-3 and J usage is TRBJ2-7, with D perhaps matching TRBD1 (7 bases). Trimming pared 0 bases from V and 3 bases from J, leaving 15 bases between. The CDR3 totals 16 residues. Germline loops: CDR1 LGHNA, CDR2 YSLEER. The CDR3 bases are TGCGCCAGCAGCCAAGAGTTGGCAGGGGGGTACTACGAGCAGTACTTC. It is translated as CASSQELAGGYYEQYF.

The chain has TRBV7-2 and TRBJ2-1, with D tentatively TRBD2 (6 bases). Trimming took off 4 bases at V and 6 bases at J, with 13 bases between the two ends. Germline CDR1 reads SGHTA; CDR2 reads FQGNSA. The CDR3 covers 14 residues. This chain's CDR3 is CASSSLDGGNEQFF. The CDR3 coding sequence is TGTGCCAGCAGCTCCTTAGACGGGGGCAATGAGCAGTTCTTC.

The rearrangement uses TRBV7-2 and TRBJ2-1, with a tentative D call TRBD1 (7 bases). Germline V gene data show CDR1 as SGHTA and CDR2 as FQGNSA. CDR3 length: 14 amino acids. Trimming left V 7 bases short and J 12 bases short, with 22 bases between. Here the CDR3 reads CASTKGGTAQGQFF. The CDR3, as DNA: TGTGCCAGCACTAAGGGCGGGACAGCTCAAGGGCAGTTCTTC.

The chain couples TRBV5-4 to TRBJ2-2; D perhaps matches TRBD1 (6 bases). The CDR3 contains 16 residues. Trimming stripped 3 bases from V and 5 bases from J, with 17 bases between. The germline V gene has CDR1 SGHNT and CDR2 YYREEE (reference sequence). The CDR3 reads CASSSPTGSGTGELFF. The DNA of the CDR3 is TGTGCCAGCAGCTCCCCTACAGGGAGTGGGACCGGGGAGCTGTTTTTT.

The V gene is TRBV19, the J gene TRBJ1-2, with a weak D call TRBD1 (5 bases). V was cut by 5 bases and J by 5 bases, with 12 bases left in between. The CDR3 loop spans 13 amino acids. Per the germline V gene, CDR1 is LNHDA and CDR2 is SQIVND (reference sequence). CDR3 region: CASSQLGLYGYTF. The CDR3, as DNA: TGTGCCAGTAGTCAGCTGGGGCTGTATGGCTACACCTTC. Full variable domain (missing parts from reference TRBV19 and TRBJ1-2): DGGITQSPKYLFRKEGQNVTLSCEQNLNHDAMYWYRQDPGQGLRLIYYSQIVNDFQKGDIAEGYSVSREKKESFPLTVTSAQKNPTAFYLCASSQLGLYGYTFGSGTRLTVV.

The V and J genes are TRBV4-2 and TRBJ1-2; TRBD1 agrees at 9 bases. CDR3 size: 17 residues. The trim removed 1 base at V and 4 bases at J, leaving 10 bases unmatched. Germline CDR1 is LGHNA and CDR2 is YNFKEQ. The CDR3 loop is CASSQVYRTGAGYGYTF. For the CDR3, the DNA is TGTGCCAGCAGCCAAGTCTACCGGACAGGGGCAGGCTATGGCTACACCTTC.

The rearrangement uses TRBV9 and TRBJ2-1; 15 bases agree with TRBD2. With V trimmed by 0 bases and J by 5 bases, 6 bases remained unmatched. The CDR3 covers 18 residues. Looked up from germline, CDR1 is SGDLS and CDR2 is YYNGEE. The DNA of the CDR3 is TGTGCCAGCAGCGTAGGGACTAGCGGGAGGGCCTGGGACAATGAGCAGTTCTTC. It codes for CASSVGTSGRAWDNEQFF. The whole variable domain, remainder taken from reference TRBV9 and TRBJ2-1, is DSGVTQTPKHLITATGQRVTLRCSPRSGDLSVYWYQQSLDQGLQFLIQYYNGEERAKGNILERFSAQQFPDLHSELNLSSLELGDSALYFCASSVGTSGRAWDNEQFFGPGTRLTVL.

The J gene is TRBJ2-7, the V gene TRBV28; 11 positions agree with TRBD2. With V trimmed by 6 bases and J by 3 bases, 7 bases remained unmatched. Germline CDR1 MDHEN, CDR2 SYDVKM. The CDR3 totals 15 residues. DNA of the CDR3: TGTGCCAGCAGCCCGACTAGCGGGAAGATCTACGAGCAGTACTTC. Amino acid sequence: CASSPTSGKIYEQYF.

This chain links TRBV7-2 with TRBJ2-2; a possible D gene is TRBD2 (5 bases). The CDR3 sequence is 18 residues long. V was cut by 2 bases and J by 0 bases, with 16 bases left in between. Germline V gives CDR1 SGHTA, CDR2 FQGNSA. The DNA of the CDR3 is TGTGCCAGCAGCTTACCGCCTTTTGAGGGAACGAACACCGGGGAGCTGTTTTTT. Translating gives CASSLPPFEGTNTGELFF.

The chain has TRBV4-2 and TRBJ2-1; D is possibly TRBD2 (7 bases). V was clipped by 8 bases and J by 2 bases, with 13 bases between them. Germline-derived CDR1 and CDR2 are LGHNA and YNFKEQ. This CDR3 is 14 amino acids long. This chain's CDR3 is CASVGGGTYNEQFF. The CDR3, as DNA: TGTGCCAGCGTTGGGGGGGGCACCTACAATGAGCAGTTCTTC.

This chain uses TRBV5-8 with TRBJ2-6; D not certain. Germline loops: CDR1 SGHTS, CDR2 YDEGEE. The CDR3 is 15 residues long. The V gene lost 6 bases and the J gene lost 0 bases, with 10 bases spanning the gap. In DNA form, the CDR3 reads TGTGCCAGCATTTACAGAACCTCTGGGGCCAACGTCCTGACTTTC. It encodes CASIYRTSGANVLTF.

This chain uses TRBV7-9 with TRBJ2-5; 8 bases are a match to TRBD1. The CDR3 is 15 amino acids. The junction had 6 bases not matched to a gene; V was cut back by 4 bases and J by 2 bases. CDR1 is SEHNR and CDR2 is FQNEAQ in the germline V gene (reference sequence). The CDR3 spells CASSSGTGQQETQYF. The CDR3 DNA sequence: TGTGCCAGCAGCTCCGGGACAGGTCAGCAAGAGACCCAGTACTTC.

The genes are TRBV19 and TRBJ1-1; D is unclear. With 6 bases removed from V and 1 base from J, the gap between germline ends came to 21 bases. Germline-derived CDR1 and CDR2 are LNHDA and SQIVND (reference sequence). The CDR3 length is 17 residues. The CDR3 bases are TGTGCCAGTAGGAAGGAGAGGGCAGGCGGAGGGAACACTGAAGCTTTCTTT. It encodes CASRKERAGGGNTEAFF. The variable domain in full, with the rest retrieved from reference TRBV19 and TRBJ1-1, is DGGITQSPKYLFRKEGQNVTLSCEQNLNHDAMYWYRQDPGQGLRLIYYSQIVNDFQKGDIAEGYSVSREKKESFPLTVTSAQKNPTAFYLCASRKERAGGGNTEAFFGQGTRLTVV.

This chain connects TRBV6-1 to TRBJ1-5; D gene uncertain. This CDR3 is built from 14 residues. Trimming left V 2 bases short and J 0 bases short, with 5 bases between. Looked up from germline, CDR1 is MNHNS and CDR2 is SASEGT. CDR3 nucleotide sequence: TGTGCCAGCAGTGAAAACAGTAGCAATCAGCCCCAGCATTTT. Translated: CASSENSSNQPQHF.

This clone was detected only a few times. The chain is built from TRBV27 and TRBJ2-7; D is perhaps TRBD1 (5 bases). Germline V lookup: CDR1 MNHEY, CDR2 SMNVEV (reference sequence). CDR3 length: 13 amino acids. V lost 2 bases to trimming and J lost 1 base, with 6 bases between them. CDR3: CASSLGASYEQYF. CDR3 sequence (DNA): TGTGCCAGCAGTTTAGGGGCTTCCTACGAGCAGTACTTC.

This chain joins TRBV2 and TRBJ2-7; the match to TRBD2 covers 7 bases. From germline, CDR1 is SNHLY and CDR2 FYNNEI. The V and J ends lost 6 bases and 2 bases, in that order; junction bases with no gene match: 16. The CDR3 has 17 amino acids. CDR3 DNA: TGTGCCAGCAGGGGCGGGGGTACTAGCCGAGACCCCTACGAGCAGTACTTC. The encoded protein is CASRGGGTSRDPYEQYF. The full variable domain, with the rest looked up from reference TRBV2 and TRBJ2-7, is EPEVTQTPSHQVTQMGQEVILRCVPISNHLYFYWYRQILGQKVEFLVSFYNNEISEKSEIFDDQFSVERPDGSNFTLKIRSTKLEDSAMYFCASRGGGTSRDPYEQYFGPGTRLTVT.

The chain combines TRBV19 with TRBJ2-3; a possible D gene is TRBD2 (6 bases). Per germline, CDR1 LNHDA and CDR2 SQIVND (reference sequence). Trimming removed 2 bases at V and 1 base at J, with 10 bases between. CDR3 length: 15 residues. CDR3 region: CASSINQRGTDTQYF. CDR3 nucleotide sequence: TGTGCCAGTAGTATAAATCAGCGGGGCACAGATACGCAGTATTTT.

V gene TRBV9 combines with J gene TRBJ2-1; perhaps TRBD2 as D (5 bases). Germline CDR1 SGDLS, CDR2 YYNGEE. Deletions cut 0 bases from V and 0 bases from J, with 7 bases between. CDR3 size: 15 residues. This chain's CDR3 is CASSVVGSSYNEQFF. CDR3 coding DNA: TGTGCCAGCAGCGTAGTGGGGAGCTCCTACAATGAGCAGTTCTTC.

The chain recombines TRBV18 with TRBJ2-2, with 8 bases lining up with TRBD2. Looked up from germline, CDR1 is KGHSH and CDR2 is LQKENI. The CDR3 sequence is 15 residues long. V was pared by 5 bases and J by 3 bases, with 5 bases of the junction left unmatched. The CDR3 reads CASSYGRADTGELFF. DNA for the CDR3: TGTGCCAGCTCATACGGGAGGGCGGACACCGGGGAGCTGTTTTTT.

The CDR3 region is CASRKGGDYGYTF. The CDR3 nucleotides read TGTGCCAGCAGGAAAGGGGGGGACTATGGCTACACCTTC. The V and J genes are TRBV6-1 and TRBJ1-2; D possibly corresponds to TRBD1 (6 bases). Trimming removed 6 bases at V and 3 bases at J, with 11 bases between. This CDR3 has 13 residues. Germline V CDR1 and CDR2: MNHNS, SASEGT.